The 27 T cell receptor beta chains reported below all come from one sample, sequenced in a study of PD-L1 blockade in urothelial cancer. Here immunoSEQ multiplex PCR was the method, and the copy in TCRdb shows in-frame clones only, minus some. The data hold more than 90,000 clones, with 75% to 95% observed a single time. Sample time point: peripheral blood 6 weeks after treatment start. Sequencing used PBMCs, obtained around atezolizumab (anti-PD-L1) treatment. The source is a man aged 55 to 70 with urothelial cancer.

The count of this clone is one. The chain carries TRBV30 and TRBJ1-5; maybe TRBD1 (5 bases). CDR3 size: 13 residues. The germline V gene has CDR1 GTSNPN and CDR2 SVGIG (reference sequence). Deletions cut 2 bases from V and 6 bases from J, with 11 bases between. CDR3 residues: CAWSIRGVQPQHF. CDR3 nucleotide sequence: TGTGCCTGGAGTATCCGGGGGGTTCAGCCCCAGCATTTT. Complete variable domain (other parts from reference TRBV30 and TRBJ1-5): SQTIHQWPATLVQPVGSPLSLECTVEGTSNPNLYWYRQAAGRGLQLLFYSVGIGQISSEVPQNLSASRPQDRQFILSSKKLLLSDSGFYLCAWSIRGVQPQHFGDGTRLSIL.

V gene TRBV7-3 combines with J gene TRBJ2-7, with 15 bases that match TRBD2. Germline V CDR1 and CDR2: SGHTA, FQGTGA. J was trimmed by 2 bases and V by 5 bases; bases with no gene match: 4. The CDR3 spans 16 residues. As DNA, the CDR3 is TGTGCCAGCAGCCCGGGGACTAGCGGGGGGCCCTACGAGCAGTACTTC. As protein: CASSPGTSGGPYEQYF.

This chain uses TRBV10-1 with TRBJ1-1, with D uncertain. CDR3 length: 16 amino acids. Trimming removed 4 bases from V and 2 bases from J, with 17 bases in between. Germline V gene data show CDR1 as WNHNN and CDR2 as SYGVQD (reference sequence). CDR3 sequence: CASSAPGGVPNTEAFF. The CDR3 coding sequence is TGCGCCAGCAGTGCTCCTGGCGGGGTTCCCAACACTGAAGCTTTCTTT.

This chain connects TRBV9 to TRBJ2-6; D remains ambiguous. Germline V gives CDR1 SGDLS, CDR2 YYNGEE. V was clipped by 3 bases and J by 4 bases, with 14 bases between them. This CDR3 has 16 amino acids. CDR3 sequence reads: CASSGYQAVGANVLTF. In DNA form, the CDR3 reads TGTGCCAGCAGCGGCTATCAGGCAGTAGGGGCCAACGTCCTGACTTTC.

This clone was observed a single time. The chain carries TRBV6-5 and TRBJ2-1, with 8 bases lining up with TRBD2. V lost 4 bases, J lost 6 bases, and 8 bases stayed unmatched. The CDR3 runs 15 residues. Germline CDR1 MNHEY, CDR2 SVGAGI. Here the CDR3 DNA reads TGTGCCAGCAGTTCCAACGGGCGGGGGGCCAATGAGCAGTTCTTC. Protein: CASSSNGRGANEQFF.

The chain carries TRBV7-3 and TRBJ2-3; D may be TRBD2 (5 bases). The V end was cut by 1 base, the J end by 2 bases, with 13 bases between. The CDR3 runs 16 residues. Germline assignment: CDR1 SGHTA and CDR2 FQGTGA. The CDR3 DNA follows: TGTGCCAGCAGCTTAAACCCACTAGGAACCACAGATACGCAGTATTTT. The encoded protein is CASSLNPLGTTDTQYF. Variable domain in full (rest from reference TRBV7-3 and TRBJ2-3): GAGVSQTPSNKVTEKGKYVELRCDPISGHTALYWYRQSLGQGPEFLIYFQGTGAADDSGLPNDRFFAVRPEGSVSTLKIQRTERGDSAVYLCASSLNPLGTTDTQYFGPGTRLTVL.

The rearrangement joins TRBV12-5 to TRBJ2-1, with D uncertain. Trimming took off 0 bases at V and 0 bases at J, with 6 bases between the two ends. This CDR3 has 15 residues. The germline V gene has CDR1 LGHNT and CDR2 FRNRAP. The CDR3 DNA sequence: TGTGCTAGTGGTTTGGTACTGAGCTCCTACAATGAGCAGTTCTTC. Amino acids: CASGLVLSSYNEQFF.

The CDR3 is CATSRGKTYQETQYF. The DNA for the CDR3 is TGTGCCACCAGCAGAGGTAAAACATATCAAGAGACCCAGTACTTC. The V call is TRBV15, the J call TRBJ2-5, with D unresolved. This CDR3 has 15 residues. Germline V lookup: CDR1 LNHNV, CDR2 YYDKDF (reference sequence). V was clipped by 1 base and J by 2 bases, with 11 bases between them.

CDR3 loop: CASSLTGGNYGYTF. The DNA of the CDR3 is TGTGCCAGCAGCTTAACCGGGGGGAACTATGGCTACACCTTC. The V and J genes are TRBV7-3 and TRBJ1-2; a possible D gene is TRBD1 (5 bases). CDR1 and CDR2 from the germline V gene are SGHTA and FQGTGA. Trimming removed 0 bases from V and 2 bases from J, with 7 bases in between. This CDR3 comprises 14 residues.

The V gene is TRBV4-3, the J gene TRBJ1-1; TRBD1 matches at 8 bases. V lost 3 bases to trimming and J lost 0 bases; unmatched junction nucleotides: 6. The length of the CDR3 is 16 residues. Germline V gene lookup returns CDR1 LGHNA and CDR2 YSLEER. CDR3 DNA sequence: TGCGCCAGCAGCCATGGAACAGGGGGTATGAACACTGAAGCTTTCTTT. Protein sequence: CASSHGTGGMNTEAFF.

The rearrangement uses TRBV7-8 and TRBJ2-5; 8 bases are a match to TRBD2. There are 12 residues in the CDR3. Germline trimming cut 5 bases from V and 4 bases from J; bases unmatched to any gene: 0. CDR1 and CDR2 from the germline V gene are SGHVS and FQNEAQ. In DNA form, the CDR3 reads TGTGCCAGCAGCCGGGGGGGAGAGACCCAGTACTTC. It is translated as CASSRGGETQYF.

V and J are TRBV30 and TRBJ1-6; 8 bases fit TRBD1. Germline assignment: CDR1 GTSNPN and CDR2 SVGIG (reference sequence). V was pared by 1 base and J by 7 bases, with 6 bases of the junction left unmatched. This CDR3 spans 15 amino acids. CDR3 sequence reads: CAWSGQGSWNSPLHF. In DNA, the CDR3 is TGTGCCTGGAGTGGACAGGGGAGTTGGAATTCACCCCTCCACTTT.

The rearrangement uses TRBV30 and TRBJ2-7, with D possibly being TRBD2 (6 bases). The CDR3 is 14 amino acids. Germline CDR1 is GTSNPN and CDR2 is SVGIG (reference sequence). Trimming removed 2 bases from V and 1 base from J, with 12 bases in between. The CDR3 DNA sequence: TGTGCCTGGAGTACTCCGGGACTGTCCTACGAGCAGTACTTC. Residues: CAWSTPGLSYEQYF.

The CDR3 region has the DNA TGTGCCAGCAGCTTAGTGGGGGCCACAGATACGCAGTATTTT. This codes for CASSLVGATDTQYF. V and J are TRBV11-1 and TRBJ2-3, with D possibly TRBD1 on 6 matching bases. The V end lost 1 base, the J end lost 2 bases, and 7 bases lay between the germline ends. CDR1 and CDR2 from the germline V gene are SGHAT and FQDESV (reference sequence). The CDR3 runs 14 residues. Based on the CDR3 plus reference TRBV11-1 and TRBJ2-3, the full variable domain is EAEVAQSPRYKITEKSQAVAFWCDPISGHATLYWYRQILGQGPELLVQFQDESVVDDSQLPKDRFSAERLKGVDSTLKIQPAELGDSAMYLCASSLVGATDTQYFGPGTRLTVL.

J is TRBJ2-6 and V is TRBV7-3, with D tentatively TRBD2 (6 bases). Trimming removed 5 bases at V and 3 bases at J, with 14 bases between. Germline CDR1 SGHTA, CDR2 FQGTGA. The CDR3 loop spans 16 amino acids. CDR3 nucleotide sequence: TGTGCCAGCAGCCCCTGGGTGGGAGGTGGGGCCAACGTCCTGACTTTC. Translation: CASSPWVGGGANVLTF.

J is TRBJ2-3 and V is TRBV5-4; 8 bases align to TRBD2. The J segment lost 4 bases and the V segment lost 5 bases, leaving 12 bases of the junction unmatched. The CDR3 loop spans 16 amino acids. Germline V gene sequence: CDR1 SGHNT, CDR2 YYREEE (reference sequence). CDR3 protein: CASRTPGVAGSDTQYF. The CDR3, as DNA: TGTGCCAGCAGGACACCTGGGGTAGCGGGGTCAGATACGCAGTATTTT.

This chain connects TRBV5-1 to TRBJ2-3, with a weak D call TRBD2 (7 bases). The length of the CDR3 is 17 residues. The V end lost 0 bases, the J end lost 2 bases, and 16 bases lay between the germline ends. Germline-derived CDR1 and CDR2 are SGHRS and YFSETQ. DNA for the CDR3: TGCGCCAGCAGCTTGGGGGGGCTAGCGGAAAACACAGATACGCAGTATTTT. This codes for CASSLGGLAENTDTQYF.

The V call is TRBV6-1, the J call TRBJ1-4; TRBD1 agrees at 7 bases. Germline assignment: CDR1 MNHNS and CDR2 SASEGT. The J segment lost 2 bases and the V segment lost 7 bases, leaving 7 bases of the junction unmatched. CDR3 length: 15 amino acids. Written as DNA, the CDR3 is TGTGCCAGCATGAGGGGGCGAAGGACTAATGAAAAACTGTTTTTT. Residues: CASMRGRRTNEKLFF.

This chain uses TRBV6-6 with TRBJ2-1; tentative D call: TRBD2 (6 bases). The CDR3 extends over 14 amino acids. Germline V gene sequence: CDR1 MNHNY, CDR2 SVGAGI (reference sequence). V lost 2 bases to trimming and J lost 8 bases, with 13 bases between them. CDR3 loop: CASSYPGLMDEQFF. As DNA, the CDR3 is TGTGCCAGCAGTTACCCGGGACTTATGGATGAGCAGTTCTTC.

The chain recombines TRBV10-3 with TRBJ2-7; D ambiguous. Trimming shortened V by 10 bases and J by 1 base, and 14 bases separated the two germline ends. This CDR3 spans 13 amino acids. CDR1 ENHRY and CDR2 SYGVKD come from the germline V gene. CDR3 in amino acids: CATSATASYEQYF. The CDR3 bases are TGTGCCACCAGCGCTACTGCATCCTACGAGCAGTACTTC.

The CDR3 region is CAWRSWSEKLFF. CDR3 nucleotide sequence: TGTGCCTGGAGGAGTTGGTCAGAAAAACTGTTTTTT. J is TRBJ1-4 and V is TRBV30; D is uncertain. V shed 3 bases and J shed 8 bases, with 10 bases lying between them. Germline values: CDR1 GTSNPN, CDR2 SVGIG (reference sequence). The CDR3 covers 12 residues.

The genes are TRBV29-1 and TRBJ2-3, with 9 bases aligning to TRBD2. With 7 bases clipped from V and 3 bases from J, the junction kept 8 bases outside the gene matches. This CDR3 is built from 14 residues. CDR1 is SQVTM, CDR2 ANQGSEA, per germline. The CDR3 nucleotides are TGCAGCGCCGCTGCGGGGGGGGGAACAGATACGCAGTATTTT. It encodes CSAAAGGGTDTQYF.

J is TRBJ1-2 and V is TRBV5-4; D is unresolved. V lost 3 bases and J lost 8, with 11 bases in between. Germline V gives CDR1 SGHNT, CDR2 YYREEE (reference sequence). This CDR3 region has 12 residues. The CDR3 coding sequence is TGTGCCAGCAGCTCTACAAGAGCGGGCTACACCTTC. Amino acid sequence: CASSSTRAGYTF.

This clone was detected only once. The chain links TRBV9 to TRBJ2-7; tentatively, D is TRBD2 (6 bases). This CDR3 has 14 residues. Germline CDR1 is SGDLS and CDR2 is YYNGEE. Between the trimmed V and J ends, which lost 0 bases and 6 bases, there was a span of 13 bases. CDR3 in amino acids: CASSVGGLSAEQYF. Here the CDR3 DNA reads TGTGCCAGCAGCGTAGGGGGACTGAGCGCCGAGCAGTACTTC.

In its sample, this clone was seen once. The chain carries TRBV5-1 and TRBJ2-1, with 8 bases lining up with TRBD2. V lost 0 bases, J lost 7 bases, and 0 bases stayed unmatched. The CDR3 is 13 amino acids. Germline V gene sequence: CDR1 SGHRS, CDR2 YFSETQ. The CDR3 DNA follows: TGCGCCAGCAGCTTGGGCGGGAGGAATGAGCAGTTCTTC. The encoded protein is CASSLGGRNEQFF.

For the CDR3, the DNA is TGTGCCAGCGTTGAGAGGACTGAAGCTTTCTTT. This encodes CASVERTEAFF. The V and J genes are TRBV25-1 and TRBJ1-1, with D unresolved. V lost 8 bases, J lost 5 bases, and 9 bases lay in between. The CDR3 is 11 residues long. Germline CDR1 is MGHDK and CDR2 is SYGVNS.

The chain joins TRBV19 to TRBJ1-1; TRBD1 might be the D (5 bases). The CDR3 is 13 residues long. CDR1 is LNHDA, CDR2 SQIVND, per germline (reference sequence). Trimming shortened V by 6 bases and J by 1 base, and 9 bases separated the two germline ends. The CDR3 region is CASRAQGNTEAFF. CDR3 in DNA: TGTGCCAGTAGGGCTCAGGGGAACACTGAAGCTTTCTTT.